This entry concerns a single T cell receptor (beta chain). Sequencing used immunoSEQ multiplex PCR; TCRdb keeps in-frame clones, though not all of them. The sample includes some 17,000 clones, around 70% seen only once; the top ten take roughly 8%. The data originate from a study of chemoradiotherapy in HPV16-positive cancers. V lost 8 bases and J lost 3, with 15 bases in between. Germline CDR1 LNHDA, CDR2 SQIVND (reference sequence). This CDR3 has 14 residues. This chain uses TRBV19 with TRBJ2-3; D is perhaps TRBD1 or TRBD2 (5 bases each). Sequenced material: tumor tissue, taken from a patient who underwent chemoradiotherapy. This receptor was identified in a human donor with HPV-associated anogenital cancer. The CDR3 DNA reads TGTGCCAGTCAGGGAGTTATGGGAACAGATACGCAGTATTTT. It specifies CASQGVMGTDTQYF.